This TCR beta chain derives from a study of CD8 T cells in Susac syndrome. Across the study: Blood was drawn from patients with Susac syndrome. At that point, they were therapy-naive, on corticosteroids, or on intravenous immunoglobulin alone.

Study findings and constraints: Susac syndrome CD4+ T cell repertoires showed no clonal expansion.

The RNA, about 0.5 to 1 ug, was put through reverse transcription using random hexamers. TCRdb re-called the immunoSEQ multiplex PCR reads through MiXCR, storing one row per CDR3 protein. The data contain some 240,000 distinct CDR3 sequences, 90% to 97% of them singletons. This CDR3 region has 14 residues. Germline trimming cut 6 bases from V and 8 bases from J; bases unmatched to any gene: 4. Germline-derived CDR1 and CDR2 are LNHNV and YYDKDF (reference sequence). This clonotype was counted once. Its antigen is unknown. The CD8+ and CD4+ T cells were isolated magnetically using a negative isolation approach, whereas the TEMRA cells were enriched by FACS.

What was sequenced was CD4+ T cells from PBMCs. This sequence originates from a human donor with Susac syndrome. J is TRBJ1-4 and V is TRBV15; TRBD1 aligns across 12 bases. For the CDR3, the DNA is TGTGCCACCAGGAGGGACAGGGGGCGAGAAAAACTGTTTTTT. Translated, it gives CATRRDRGREKLFF.